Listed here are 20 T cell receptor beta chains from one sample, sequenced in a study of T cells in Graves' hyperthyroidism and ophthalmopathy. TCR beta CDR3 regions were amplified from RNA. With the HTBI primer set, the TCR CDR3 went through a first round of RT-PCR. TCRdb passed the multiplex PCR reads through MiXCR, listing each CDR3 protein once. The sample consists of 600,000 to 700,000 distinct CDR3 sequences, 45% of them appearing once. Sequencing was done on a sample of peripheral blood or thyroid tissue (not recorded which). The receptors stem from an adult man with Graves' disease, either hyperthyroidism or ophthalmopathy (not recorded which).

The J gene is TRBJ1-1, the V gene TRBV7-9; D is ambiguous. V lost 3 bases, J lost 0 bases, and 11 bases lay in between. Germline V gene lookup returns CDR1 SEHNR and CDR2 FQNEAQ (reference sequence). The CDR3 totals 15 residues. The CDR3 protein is CASSLTSGMNTEAFF. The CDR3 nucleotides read TGTGCCAGCAGCTTGACTAGCGGGATGAACACTGAAGCTTTCTTT.

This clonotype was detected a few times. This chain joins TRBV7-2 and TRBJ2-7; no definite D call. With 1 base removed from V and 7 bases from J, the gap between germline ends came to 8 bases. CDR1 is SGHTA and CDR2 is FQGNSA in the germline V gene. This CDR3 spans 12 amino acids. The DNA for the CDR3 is TGTGCCAGCAGCTTAGATCTTGGGGAGCAGTACTTC. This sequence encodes CASSLDLGEQYF.

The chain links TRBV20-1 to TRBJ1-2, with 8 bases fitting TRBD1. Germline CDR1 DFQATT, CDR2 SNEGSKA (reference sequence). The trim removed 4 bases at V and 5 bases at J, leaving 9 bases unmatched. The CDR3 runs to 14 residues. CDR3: CSAKGAQGGYGYTF. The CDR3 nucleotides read TGCAGTGCTAAAGGGGCACAGGGGGGGTATGGCTACACCTTC.

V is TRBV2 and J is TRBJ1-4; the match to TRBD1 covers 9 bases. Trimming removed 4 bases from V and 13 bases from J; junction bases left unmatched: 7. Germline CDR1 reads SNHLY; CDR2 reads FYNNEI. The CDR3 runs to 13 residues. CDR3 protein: CASSGDREEVLFF. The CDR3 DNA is TGTGCCAGCAGTGGGGACAGGGAAGAAGTACTGTTTTTT.

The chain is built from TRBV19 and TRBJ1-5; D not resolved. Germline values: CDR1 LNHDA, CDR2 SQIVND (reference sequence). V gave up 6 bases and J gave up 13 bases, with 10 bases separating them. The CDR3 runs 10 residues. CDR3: CASRPPGQHF. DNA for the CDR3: TGTGCCAGTAGACCTCCGGGACAGCATTTT.

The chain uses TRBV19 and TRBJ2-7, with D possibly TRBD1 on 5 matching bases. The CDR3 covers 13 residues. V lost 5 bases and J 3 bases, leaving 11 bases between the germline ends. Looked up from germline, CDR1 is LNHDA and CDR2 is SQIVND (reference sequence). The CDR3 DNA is TGTGCCAGTAGTCGGACAACAGTCTACGAGCAGTACTTC. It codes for CASSRTTVYEQYF.

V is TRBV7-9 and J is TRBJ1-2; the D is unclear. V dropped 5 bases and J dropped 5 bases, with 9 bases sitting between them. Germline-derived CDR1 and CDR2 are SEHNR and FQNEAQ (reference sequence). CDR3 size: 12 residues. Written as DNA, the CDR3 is TGTGCCAGCAGCGACCGGGAATATGGCTACACCTTC. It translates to CASSDREYGYTF.

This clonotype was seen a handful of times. The CDR3 DNA reads as TGTGCCAGCAGCCCGGGACTGCTTGGCAATCAGCCCCAGCATTTT. Translated: CASSPGLLGNQPQHF. The rearrangement joins TRBV7-9 to TRBJ1-5; D is perhaps TRBD1 (5 bases). V lost 5 bases, J lost 2 bases, and 13 bases lay in between. This CDR3 is built from 15 residues. The V gene's germline CDR1 is SEHNR and CDR2 FQNEAQ (reference sequence).

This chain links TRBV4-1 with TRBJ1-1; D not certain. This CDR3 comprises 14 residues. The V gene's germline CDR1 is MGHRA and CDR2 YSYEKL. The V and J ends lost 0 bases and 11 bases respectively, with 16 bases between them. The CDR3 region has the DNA TGCGCCAGCAGCCAAGACTGGCAGCCCCAGGAGGCTTTCTTT. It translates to CASSQDWQPQEAFF.

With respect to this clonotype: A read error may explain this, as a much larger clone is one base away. CDR3 loop: CSFPWGYNYGYTF. CDR3 nucleotide sequence: TGCAGCTTCCCGTGGGGATATAACTATGGCTACACCTTC. The chain recombines TRBV29-1 with TRBJ1-2; D gene uncertain. The length of the CDR3 is 13 residues. V lost 8 bases, J lost 1 base, and 14 bases lay in between. CDR1 and CDR2 (germline): SQVTM, ANQGSEA.

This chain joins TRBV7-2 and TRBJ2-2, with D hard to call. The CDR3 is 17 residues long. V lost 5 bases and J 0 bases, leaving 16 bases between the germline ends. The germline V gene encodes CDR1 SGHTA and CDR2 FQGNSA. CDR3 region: CASSLTPSRANTGELFF. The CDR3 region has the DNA TGTGCCAGCAGCCTTACCCCTTCTAGAGCGAACACCGGGGAGCTGTTTTTT.

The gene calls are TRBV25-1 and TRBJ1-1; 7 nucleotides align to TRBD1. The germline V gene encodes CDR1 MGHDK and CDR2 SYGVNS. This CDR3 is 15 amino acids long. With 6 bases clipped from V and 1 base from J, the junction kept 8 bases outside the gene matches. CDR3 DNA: TGTGCCAGCAGCCCTAGGGGGGACAGGAACACTGAAGCTTTCTTT. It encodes CASSPRGDRNTEAFF. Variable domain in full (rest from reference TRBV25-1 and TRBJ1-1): EADIYQTPRYLVIGTGKKITLECSQTMGHDKMYWYQQDPGMELHLIHYSYGVNSTEKGDLSSESTVSRIRTEHFPLTLESARPSHTSQYLCASSPRGDRNTEAFFGQGTRLTVV.

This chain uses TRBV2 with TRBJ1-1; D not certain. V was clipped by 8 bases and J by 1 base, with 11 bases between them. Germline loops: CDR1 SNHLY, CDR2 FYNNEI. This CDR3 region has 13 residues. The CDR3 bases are TGTGCCAGCGGATTGGAGGGGAACACTGAAGCTTTCTTT. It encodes CASGLEGNTEAFF.

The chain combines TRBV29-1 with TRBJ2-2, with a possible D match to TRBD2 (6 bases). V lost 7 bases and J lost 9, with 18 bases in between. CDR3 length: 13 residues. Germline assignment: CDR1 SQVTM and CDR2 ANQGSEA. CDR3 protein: CSARGGGARELFF. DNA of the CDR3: TGCAGCGCAAGAGGCGGCGGGGCGAGGGAGCTGTTTTTT.

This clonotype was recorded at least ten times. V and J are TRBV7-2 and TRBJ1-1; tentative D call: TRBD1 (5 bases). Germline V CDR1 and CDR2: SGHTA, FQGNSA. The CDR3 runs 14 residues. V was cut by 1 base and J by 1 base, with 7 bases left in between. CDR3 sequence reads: CASSLGTGNTEAFF. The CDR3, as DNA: TGTGCCAGCAGCTTAGGTACAGGGAACACTGAAGCTTTCTTT.

CDR3 coding DNA: TGCAGTGCTGCCCAATCGACAGGGACAGCCGGAGCTTTCTTT. The encoded protein is CSAAQSTGTAGAFF. This chain uses TRBV20-1 with TRBJ1-1, with 7 bases identical to TRBD1. The V gene end was trimmed by 5 bases and the J gene end by 10 bases; junction bases not matched to a gene: 16. Germline V gene lookup returns CDR1 DFQATT and CDR2 SNEGSKA (reference sequence). This CDR3 spans 14 amino acids.

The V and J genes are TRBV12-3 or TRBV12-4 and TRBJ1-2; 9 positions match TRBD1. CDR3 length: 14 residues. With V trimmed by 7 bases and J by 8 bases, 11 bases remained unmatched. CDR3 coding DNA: TGTGCCAGCAACCTACAGGGGGCGGTCGAAGGCTACACCTTC. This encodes CASNLQGAVEGYTF.

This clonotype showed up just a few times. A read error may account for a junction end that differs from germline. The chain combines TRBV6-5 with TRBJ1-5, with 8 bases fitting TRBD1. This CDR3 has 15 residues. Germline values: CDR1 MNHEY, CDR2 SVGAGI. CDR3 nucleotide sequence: TGTGCCAGCAGTTACTCGGCAGGGGGCAAACAGCCCCAGCATTTT. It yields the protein CASSYSAGGKQPQHF.

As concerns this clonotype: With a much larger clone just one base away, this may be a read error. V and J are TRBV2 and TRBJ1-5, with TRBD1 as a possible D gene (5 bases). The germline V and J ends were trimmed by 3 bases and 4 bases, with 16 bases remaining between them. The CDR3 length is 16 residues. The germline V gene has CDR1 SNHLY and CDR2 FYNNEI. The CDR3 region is CASSDSDAPGNQPQHF. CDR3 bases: TGTGCCAGCAGTGATTCGGACGCCCCAGGGAATCAGCCCCAGCATTTT. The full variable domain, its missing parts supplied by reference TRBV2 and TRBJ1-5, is EPEVTQTPSHQVTQMGQEVILRCVPISNHLYFYWYRQILGQKVEFLVSFYNNEISEKSEIFDDQFSVERPDGSNFTLKIRSTKLEDSAMYFCASSDSDAPGNQPQHFGDGTRLSIL.

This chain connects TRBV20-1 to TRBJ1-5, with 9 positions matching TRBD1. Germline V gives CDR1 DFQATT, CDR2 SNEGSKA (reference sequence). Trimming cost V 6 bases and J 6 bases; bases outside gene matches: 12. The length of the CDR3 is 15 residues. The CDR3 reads CSATLGTGFGQPQHF. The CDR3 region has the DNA TGCAGTGCCACCCTCGGGACAGGGTTTGGTCAGCCCCAGCATTTT.